Listed below are T cell receptor beta chains from one sample, sequenced in a study of graft-versus-host responses after intestinal transplantation. The antigens of these receptors remain unknown. Sequencing used immunoSEQ multiplex PCR; TCRdb keeps in-frame clones, though not all of them. The sample shows about 90,000 clones, 75% to 90% of them seen only once. The sequencing here drew on unstimulated CD8+ T cells sorted from spleen or lymph node cells, taken before intestinal transplant. These receptor sequences come from a human donor who received an intestinal transplant. Both conserved end residues are part of each CDR3. A D gene is named only where the DNA matches it firmly. The listing skips clone size in some rows; elsewhere it reads once, few, many or a size class.

clone_size j_call d_call v_call cdr3_aa cdr3_nt
. TRBJ2-1 TRBD2 TRBV5-4 CASSLVAGGYEQFF TGTGCCAGCAGCTTAGTAGCGGGGGGGTATGAGCAGTTCTTC
. TRBJ2-7 TRBD2 TRBV27 CASSFRLAGVSYEQYF TGTGCCAGCAGTTTTCGACTAGCGGGAGTGAGCTACGAGCAGTACTTC
. TRBJ2-1 . TRBV11-2 CASSTLAGNSYNEQFF TGTGCCAGCAGCACCCTCGCAGGTAACTCCTACAATGAGCAGTTCTTC
few TRBJ2-5 . TRBV27 CASSPFRGARETQYF TGTGCCAGCAGTCCATTTCGGGGGGCGAGAGAGACCCAGTACTTC
. TRBJ2-5 TRBD1 TRBV6-6 CASSYSDRGETQYF TGTGCCAGCAGTTACTCAGACAGGGGGGAGACCCAGTACTTC
. TRBJ2-3 . TRBV4-1 CASSQDEGADTQYF TGCGCCAGCAGCCAAGATGAGGGGGCAGATACGCAGTATTTT
. TRBJ1-6 . TRBV11-2 CASSLFPRQGGNSPLHF TGTGCCAGCAGCTTATTCCCTAGGCAGGGTGGGAATTCACCCCTCCACTTT
. TRBJ2-5 . TRBV5-1 CASSLELEWETQYF TGCGCCAGCAGCTTGGAACTAGAATGGGAGACCCAGTACTTC
. TRBJ2-3 TRBD2 TRBV13 CASSSGTSGFPSTDTQYF TGTGCCAGCAGCTCTGGGACTAGCGGCTTCCCTAGCACAGATACGCAGTATTTT
. TRBJ1-2 . TRBV6-5 CASSYSMANYGYTF TGTGCCAGCAGTTACTCGATGGCCAACTATGGCTACACCTTC
. TRBJ1-1 . TRBV21-1 CASIPGPRGTEAFF TGTGCCAGCATCCCGGGACCCCGAGGGACTGAAGCTTTCTTT
. TRBJ1-5 TRBD1 TRBV7-9 CASSRQGDQPQHF TGTGCCAGCAGCCGACAGGGGGATCAGCCCCAGCATTTT
. TRBJ2-7 . TRBV6-5 CASSRSVVTTYEQYF TGTGCCAGCAGTCGATCGGTGGTTACCACCTACGAGCAGTACTTC
. TRBJ1-1 . TRBV29-1 CSVDLGPTNTEAFF TGCAGCGTTGATTTAGGACCCACGAACACTGAAGCTTTCTTT
. TRBJ2-1 . TRBV19 CASSYLANYNEQFF TGTGCCAGTAGTTATCTAGCGAACTACAATGAGCAGTTCTTC
. TRBJ2-7 TRBD2 TRBV28 CASSPSIGLADPYEQYF TGTGCCAGCAGTCCTTCAATCGGACTAGCGGACCCCTACGAGCAGTACTTC
. TRBJ2-2 . TRBV6-5 CASSYSTGTGELFF TGTGCCAGCAGTTACTCGACGGGCACCGGGGAGCTGTTTTTT
. TRBJ2-2 TRBD1 TRBV2 CASSNPGQATGELFF TGTGCCAGCAGCAACCCGGGACAGGCCACCGGGGAGCTGTTTTTT
once TRBJ2-7 TRBD1 TRBV9 CASSVQGDYEQYF TGTGCCAGCAGCGTGCAGGGGGACTACGAGCAGTACTTC
. TRBJ2-1 TRBD2 TRBV7-3 CASSSTGTSDEQFF TGTGCCAGCAGCTCTACCGGGACTAGTGATGAGCAGTTCTTC
. TRBJ2-5 TRBD2 TRBV7-9 CASSPVLAGDTQYF TGTGCCAGCAGTCCAGTCCTAGCGGGGGACACCCAGTACTTC
. TRBJ2-7 . TRBV19 CASSIVLASYEQYF TGTGCCAGTAGTATAGTTCTAGCCTCCTACGAGCAGTACTTC
few TRBJ1-1 . TRBV7-9 CASSSHPGSNTEAFF TGTGCCAGCAGCTCCCATCCGGGCAGCAACACTGAAGCTTTCTTT
once TRBJ2-7 . TRBV7-9 CASSLGPGQASYEQYF TGTGCCAGCAGCTTAGGGCCGGGACAAGCGTCCTACGAGCAGTACTTC
. TRBJ2-3 . TRBV5-1 CASMEGTDTQYF TGCGCCAGCATGGAAGGCACAGATACGCAGTATTTT
. TRBJ2-1 TRBD2 TRBV7-3 CASSAWTSGSPRSEQFF TGTGCCAGCAGCGCCTGGACTAGCGGGTCCCCTAGGAGTGAGCAGTTCTTC
. TRBJ2-1 . TRBV19 CASSISPGLEQFF TGTGCCAGTAGTATAAGCCCCGGGCTTGAGCAGTTCTTC
few TRBJ1-2 . TRBV29-1 CSVENSANYGYTF TGCAGCGTTGAGAACAGCGCTAACTATGGCTACACCTTC
. TRBJ1-1 TRBD1 TRBV13 CASSTMTGGNTEAFF TGTGCCAGCAGCACGATGACAGGGGGGAACACTGAAGCTTTCTTT
. TRBJ2-2 TRBD1 TRBV5-1 CASSLKGDRGGTGELFF TGCGCCAGCAGCTTAAAGGGGGACAGGGGAGGAACCGGGGAGCTGTTTTTT
once TRBJ2-2 TRBD1 TRBV28 CASSSYLKTGQTGELFF TGTGCCAGCAGTTCCTACCTCAAGACAGGGCAAACCGGGGAGCTGTTTTTT
. TRBJ1-1 . TRBV7-9 CASSLDQGNTEAFF TGTGCCAGCAGCTTAGATCAGGGGAACACTGAAGCTTTCTTT
. TRBJ2-1 . TRBV6-5 CASSYSLGPPYNEQFF TGTGCCAGCAGTTACTCGTTGGGTCCTCCCTACAATGAGCAGTTCTTC
. TRBJ2-1 . TRBV28 CASSSWGRDTLDEQFF TGTGCCAGCAGTTCCTGGGGACGGGACACCCTCGATGAGCAGTTCTTC
. TRBJ1-2 . TRBV15 CATSREGTGAKNYGYTF TGTGCCACCAGCAGAGAAGGGACGGGGGCAAAGAACTATGGCTACACCTTC
. TRBJ1-2 . TRBV6-6 CASSYLPVDGYTF TGTGCCAGCAGTTACTTGCCGGTCGATGGCTACACCTTC
. TRBJ2-3 . TRBV7-8 CASSPGPSGTRHDTQYF TGTGCCAGCAGCCCTGGGCCTTCGGGCACTAGGCATGATACGCAGTATTTT
. TRBJ2-2 . TRBV13 CASSSDTGELFF TGTGCCAGCAGCTCTGACACCGGGGAGCTGTTTTTT
. TRBJ2-1 TRBD2 TRBV7-2 CASSPLSGRGYNEQFF TGTGCCAGCAGCCCACTTAGCGGGAGAGGTTACAATGAGCAGTTCTTC
few TRBJ2-5 TRBD2 TRBV28 CARSLVIPGGVQVQETQYF TGTGCCCGCAGTTTAGTGATACCGGGGGGGGTCCAGGTCCAAGAGACCCAGTACTTC
. TRBJ1-1 TRBD1 TRBV7-8 CASSLALRGQDIEAFF TGTGCCAGCAGCTTAGCGCTCAGGGGGCAGGACATTGAAGCTTTCTTT
. TRBJ2-7 TRBD2 TRBV29-1 CSAILAGVAFWDSYEQYF TGCAGCGCCATTCTAGCGGGAGTTGCTTTTTGGGACTCCTACGAGCAGTACTTC
. TRBJ1-2 . TRBV12-5 CASGPSTVWPYGYTF TGTGCTAGTGGTCCTTCGACAGTCTGGCCATATGGCTACACCTTC
. TRBJ2-5 . TRBV7-7 CASSNIAEGARETQYF TGTGCCAGCAGCAACATAGCGGAGGGGGCCCGGGAGACCCAGTACTTC
. TRBJ2-1 . TRBV7-2 CASSFGIEQFF TGTGCCAGCAGCTTTGGGATTGAGCAGTTCTTC
. TRBJ2-7 . TRBV11-3 CASSLAPFYEQYF TGTGCCAGCAGCTTAGCGCCGTTCTACGAGCAGTACTTC
. TRBJ2-1 TRBD2 TRBV19 CASSTPGTSGLDEQFF TGTGCCAGTAGTACACCCGGGACTAGCGGTCTCGATGAGCAGTTCTTC
few TRBJ2-7 . TRBV9 CASSVAGNGEQYF TGTGCCAGCAGCGTAGCCGGGAACGGCGAGCAGTACTTC
once TRBJ1-2 . TRBV28 CASIVPNYGYTF TGTGCCAGCATTGTCCCGAACTATGGCTACACCTTC
. TRBJ2-1 . TRBV7-3 CASSLLGAGRNEQFF TGTGCCAGCAGCTTACTGGGTGCGGGTCGCAATGAGCAGTTCTTC
. TRBJ1-1 TRBD1 TRBV7-2 CASSTRGTVQPRDEAFF TGTGCCAGCAGCACAAGGGGGACAGTACAACCCCGCGATGAAGCTTTCTTT
. TRBJ1-2 . TRBV23-1 CASSHLRGDRYGYTF TGCGCCAGCAGTCATTTAAGGGGAGATCGGTATGGCTACACCTTC
. TRBJ2-7 . TRBV5-6 CASSLGRSEQYF TGTGCCAGCAGCTTGGGCCGGTCGGAGCAGTACTTC
. TRBJ2-2 . TRBV14 CASSQVGPTGELFF TGTGCCAGCAGCCAAGTAGGGCCCACCGGGGAGCTGTTTTTT
. TRBJ2-5 TRBD1 TRBV5-6 CASSADGTGLGTQYF TGTGCCAGCAGCGCCGATGGGACAGGATTGGGGACCCAGTACTTC
. TRBJ1-4 . TRBV27 CASSPTAWNEKLFF TGTGCCAGCAGCCCGACAGCTTGGAATGAAAAACTGTTTTTT
. TRBJ2-7 TRBD2 TRBV7-3 CASSLGAGRDEQYF TGTGCCAGCAGCTTAGGTGCAGGGAGGGACGAGCAGTACTTC
once TRBJ2-7 TRBD2 TRBV11-1 CASSLGGSYEQYF TGTGCCAGCAGCCTCGGGGGGTCCTACGAGCAGTACTTC
. TRBJ2-7 . TRBV6-5 CASSTETASHEQYF TGTGCCAGCAGTACCGAGACGGCATCCCACGAGCAGTACTTC
. TRBJ2-5 TRBD1 TRBV28 CACDRGQETQYF TGTGCTTGTGACAGGGGGCAAGAGACCCAGTACTTC